Listed here is a single T cell receptor (beta chain). TCRdb analysed the PCR reads with MiXCR anew, one entry per CDR3 protein. The repertoire has several thousand distinct CDR3 sequences, approximately 45% of them found once; the top ten carry 30%. The CDR3 loop spans 15 amino acids. The germline gives CDR1 SGHDN, CDR2 FVKESK. The V gene end was trimmed by 4 bases and the J gene end by 6 bases; junction bases not matched to a gene: 9. The sample belongs to a study of CD4 and CD8 cells across lung adenocarcinoma regions. Donors had localized lung adenocarcinoma, a non-small cell lung cancer. This receptor was taken from a male donor with lung adenocarcinoma. The CD4 and CD8 labels of this study may be unreliable. J is TRBJ2-1 and V is TRBV14; 7 bases are shared with TRBD1. The sample consisted of CD4+ T cells from the margin of a lung tumor. CDR3 DNA: TGTGCCAGCAGCCCGTTGGGCAGGGGGTTCAATGAGCAGTTCTTC. It encodes CASSPLGRGFNEQFF. Full variable domain (remainder filled in from reference TRBV14 and TRBJ2-1): EAGVTQFPSHSVIEKGQTVTLRCDPISGHDNLYWYRRVMGKEIKFLLHFVKESKQDESGMPNNRFLAERTGGTYSTLKVQPAELEDSGVYFCASSPLGRGFNEQFFGPGTRLTVL.